The 30 T cell receptor beta chains in this list originate from one sample, sequenced in a study of T cells in women clearing cervical HPV infection. Only in-frame clones appear in the TCRdb table, and some are missing; sequencing was by immunoSEQ multiplex PCR. The sample data list tens of thousands of clones. The source material was blood buffy coat. These receptors were obtained from a woman aged 18 to 75 with a cervical HPV16 infection that either progressed to CIN3+ or cleared (not recorded which).

Concerning this clone itself: The sequence runs out 3 residues before the end of the CDR3; the remainder is reconstructed from the germline J gene. The chain has TRBV12-3 or TRBV12-4 and TRBJ1-2; 8 nucleotides align to TRBD1. The length of the CDR3 is 15 residues. V trimming: 5 bases; J trimming: 4 bases; junction bases outside the gene matches: 9. The CDR3 spells CASSPKQGDGYGYTF. CDR3 DNA, as far as it was read: TGTGCCAGCAGTCCTAAACAGGGGGATGGCTATGGC.

About this clone: Coverage ceases 3 residues before the CDR3 finishes, and the germline J gene fills in the end. The chain joins TRBV7-9 to TRBJ1-2, with D perhaps matching TRBD1 (5 bases). This CDR3 is built from 14 residues. The germline V gene encodes CDR1 SEHNR and CDR2 FQNEAQ (reference sequence). CDR3 DNA (partial): TGTGCCAGCAGCTTAGCGTTTGAGGGAGGGGAC. Translated: CASSLAFEGGD. The full CDR3 protein is CASSLAFEGGDYTF.

Remarks on this clone: The read finishes 3 residues shy of the CDR3 end, and the germline J gene is used to complete it. The chain combines TRBV30 with TRBJ1-4; D may be TRBD1 (6 bases). This CDR3 region has 12 residues. Germline V lookup: CDR1 GTSNPN, CDR2 SVGIG (reference sequence). With 0 bases removed from V and 7 bases from J, the gap between germline ends came to 6 bases. Incomplete CDR3 DNA: TGTGCCTGGAGTGTACAGGGTGAAAAA. Its protein is CAWSVQGEK. The complete CDR3 sequence is CAWSVQGEKLFF.

As for this clone: The read halts 3 residues ahead of the CDR3 end, with the missing end drawn from the germline J gene. The chain has TRBV30 and TRBJ1-1; D is unclear. The CDR3 totals 12 residues. The germline gives CDR1 GTSNPN, CDR2 SVGIG (reference sequence). Trimming left V 0 bases short and J 5 bases short, with 7 bases between. The sequenced part of the CDR3 DNA is TGTGCCTGGAGTGTTCTCCGGACTGAA. It yields the protein CAWSVLRTE. The whole CDR3 region reads CAWSVLRTEAFF.

Regarding this clone: The read ends 3 residues early relative to the CDR3; the germline J gene fills the gap. The chain combines TRBV18 with TRBJ2-1, with a possible D match to TRBD2 (6 bases). Germline assignment: CDR1 KGHSH and CDR2 LQKENI. The CDR3 sequence is 14 residues long. Between the trimmed V and J ends, which lost 7 bases and 2 bases, there was a span of 12 bases. The CDR3 protein is CASLGGRTYNEQFF. CDR3 DNA, as far as it was read: TGTGCCAGCTTGGGGGGTCGGACCTACAATGAG.

Notes on this clone: Read data end 3 residues before the CDR3 end; the end is taken from the germline J gene. Other DNA sequences in the same sample also yield this CDR3. The chain joins TRBV29-1 to TRBJ2-5, with 10 bases matching TRBD2. CDR1 is SQVTM and CDR2 is ANQGSEA in the germline V gene. With V trimmed by 1 base and J by 5 bases, 19 bases remained unmatched. The CDR3 sequence is 19 residues long. CDR3 DNA, as far as it was read: TGCAGCGTTGAAGTTTTGGTGGAGCGGGGGGGCCTTAGCCAGGAGACC. Protein: CSVEVLVERGGLSQET. The complete CDR3 protein is CSVEVLVERGGLSQETQYF.

As regards this clone: The read ends 3 residues before the CDR3 terminus; that terminus is restored from the germline J gene. The chain couples TRBV20-1 to TRBJ1-6, with 8 bases aligning to TRBD1. V lost 7 bases and J lost 10; bases outside the gene matches: 12. Germline values: CDR1 DFQATT, CDR2 SNEGSKA (reference sequence). This CDR3 contains 14 residues. This chain's CDR3 is CSVTRGQEESPLHF. The covered CDR3 bases are TGCAGTGTCACCAGGGGACAGGAGGAATCACCC.

On this clone itself: The read terminates 3 residues ahead of where the CDR3 ends, so the germline J gene completes it. J is TRBJ1-4 and V is TRBV4-2, with 7 bases matching TRBD1. The germline CDR1 and CDR2 sequences are LGHNA and YNFKEQ. After removal of 1 base from V and 1 base from J, the junction contained 9 bases not matched to a gene. There are 18 residues in the CDR3. The sequenced CDR3 bases are TGTGCCAGCAGCCAAGTATATCCCCCAGGGGGAACTAATGAAAAA. The encoded protein is CASSQVYPPGGTNEK. The full CDR3 is CASSQVYPPGGTNEKLFF.

With respect to this clone: The read halts 3 residues ahead of the CDR3 end, with the missing end drawn from the germline J gene. This chain uses TRBV6-2 or TRBV6-3 with TRBJ2-1; D possibly corresponds to TRBD2 (5 bases). Trimming removed 0 bases at V and 4 bases at J, with 13 bases between. CDR1 is MNHEY, CDR2 SVGEGT, per germline. CDR3 length equals 16 residues. CDR3 DNA, as far as it was read: TGTGCCAGCAGTTACTCGATCCGGCGGGTTTACAATGAG. Amino acids: CASSYSIRRVYNE. The complete CDR3 protein is CASSYSIRRVYNEQFF.

Details on this clone: The read is 3 residues too short to cover the CDR3 end, so that end is filled in from the germline J gene. J is TRBJ2-5 and V is TRBV30; 11 nucleotides align to TRBD2. Germline V gene lookup returns CDR1 GTSNPN and CDR2 SVGIG (reference sequence). J was trimmed by 0 bases and V by 6 bases; bases with no gene match: 3. CDR3 size: 14 residues. This chain's CDR3 is CACRLAGYQETQYF. The CDR3 DNA, read in part, is TGTGCCTGCCGACTAGCGGGATACCAAGAGACC.

A word on this clone: Read coverage stops 3 residues before the CDR3 terminus; the germline J gene supplies the remainder. This chain links TRBV7-2 with TRBJ1-6; 11 positions agree with TRBD1. The trim removed 6 bases at V and 6 bases at J, leaving 4 bases unmatched. The CDR3 sequence is 15 residues long. Germline CDR1 SGHTA, CDR2 FQGNSA. The CDR3 protein is CASRPDRGPNSPLHF. The CDR3 bases that were read are TGTGCCAGCAGACCGGACAGGGGGCCTAATTCACCC.

Concerning this clone: The CDR3 goes on 3 residues after the read ends, and that part is filled in from the germline J gene. This chain uses TRBV6-2 or TRBV6-3 with TRBJ2-6; 7 bases match TRBD1. CDR1 MNHEY and CDR2 SVGEGT come from the germline V gene. The CDR3 spans 15 residues. Losses at the gene ends were 4 bases for V and 4 bases for J; bases not matched to a gene: 4. CDR3 DNA (partial): TGTGCCAGCAGTTTAAGGGGGCAAGGGGCCAACGTC. This encodes CASSLRGQGANV. The whole CDR3 is CASSLRGQGANVLTF.

A note on this clone: The sequenced fragment ends 3 residues before the CDR3 boundary, so the rest is inferred from the germline J gene. The V gene is TRBV5-1, the J gene TRBJ1-1; tentative D call: TRBD1 (6 bases). The CDR3 runs 15 residues. The V end lost 3 bases, the J end lost 2 bases, and 14 bases lay between the germline ends. Germline V gene sequence: CDR1 SGHRS, CDR2 YFSETQ. Incomplete CDR3 DNA: TGCGCCAGCAGCTCGCGGACAGTCGATAACACTGAA. Encoded protein: CASSSRTVDNTE. The whole CDR3 reads CASSSRTVDNTEAFF.

As regards this clone: Sequencing ends 3 residues short of the CDR3 end; the germline J gene provides the rest. The V and J genes are TRBV7-9 and TRBJ1-1, with unresolved D. CDR3 size: 13 residues. Germline CDR1 and CDR2: SEHNR and FQNEAQ (reference sequence). The sequenced CDR3 bases are TGTGCCAGCAGCTTCGCGGCGGGGAGGGAA. This codes for CASSFAAGRE. The complete CDR3 protein is CASSFAAGREAFF. The entire variable domain, with the rest obtained from reference TRBV7-9 and TRBJ1-1, is as follows: DTGVSQNPRHKITKRGQNVTFRCDPISEHNRLYWYRQTLGQGPEFLTYFQNEAQLEKSRLLSDRFSAERPKGSFSTLEIQRTEQGDSAMYLCASSFAAGREAFFGQGTRLTVV.

On this clone: The read ends 3 residues early relative to the CDR3; the germline J gene fills the gap. This rearrangement joins TRBV20-1 to TRBJ2-1, with 8 bases lining up with TRBD1. CDR1 is DFQATT, CDR2 SNEGSKA, per germline (reference sequence). The CDR3 runs to 14 residues. V lost 6 bases and J lost 4; bases outside the gene matches: 8. The CDR3 region is CSANDRGRYNEQFF. Partial CDR3 DNA: TGCAGTGCAAACGACAGGGGACGGTACAATGAG.

Worth noting for this clone: Read data end 3 residues before the CDR3 end; the end is taken from the germline J gene. The chain is built from TRBV20-1 and TRBJ2-7, with 7 bases fitting TRBD2. Germline CDR1 reads DFQATT; CDR2 reads SNEGSKA (reference sequence). The CDR3 runs 11 residues. V dropped 1 base and J dropped 6; count of bases not matched to a gene: 0. CDR3 in amino acids: CSARAGGEQYF. CDR3 bases read: TGCAGTGCTAGAGCGGGGGGCGAG.

To note about this clone: Read sequence stops 3 residues before the CDR3 end, and the germline J gene provides the missing end. The rearrangement joins TRBV20-1 to TRBJ1-3; 9 positions match TRBD1. The germline V gene encodes CDR1 DFQATT and CDR2 SNEGSKA (reference sequence). J lost 4 bases, V lost 0 bases, and 4 bases had no gene match. The CDR3 runs 15 residues. CDR3 DNA (partial): TGCAGTGCTAGAGAACAGGGGGCCGAGGGAAACACC. It specifies CSAREQGAEGNT. The CDR3 as a whole reads CSAREQGAEGNTIYF.

The CDR3 spells CASSPGTISTDTQYF. CDR3 DNA, as far as it was read: TGTGCCAGCAGTCCCGGGACTATTAGCACAGATACG. This chain joins TRBV12-3 or TRBV12-4 and TRBJ2-3; 7 bases are shared with TRBD2. The read ends 3 residues before the CDR3 terminus; that terminus is restored from the germline J gene. The CDR3 extends over 15 amino acids. The ends lost 5 bases at V and 0 bases at J; junction bases unmatched: 5.

The CDR3 spells CTTPSIFRGGFGELFF. The DNA read from the CDR3 is TGCACCACTCCCTCGATCTTTCGGGGGGGTTTCGGGGAG. V gene TRBV4-1 combines with J gene TRBJ2-2, with 8 bases fitting TRBD2. Read data end 3 residues before the CDR3 end; the end is taken from the germline J gene. The length of the CDR3 is 16 residues. Germline lookup yields CDR1 MGHRA and CDR2 YSYEKL.

With respect to this clone: The missing CDR3 end, 3 residues past where the read stops, is filled in from the germline J gene. V gene TRBV11-3 combines with J gene TRBJ2-2; no definite D call. Germline-derived CDR1 and CDR2 are SGHNT and YENEEA. Trimming removed 1 base from V and 5 bases from J, with 5 bases in between. The length of the CDR3 is 13 residues. The CDR3 protein is CASSLGLTGELFF. The covered CDR3 bases are TGTGCCAGCAGCTTAGGTTTAACCGGGGAG.

On this clone itself: The missing CDR3 end, 3 residues past where the read stops, is filled in from the germline J gene. The chain joins TRBV5-8 to TRBJ2-4; TRBD2 matches at 7 bases. In germline, CDR1 is SGHTS, CDR2 YDEGEE. CDR3 length: 14 residues. The trim removed 6 bases at V and 8 bases at J, leaving 11 bases unmatched. CDR3 sequence reads: CASTPGLVGDIQYF. The CDR3 bases that were read are TGTGCCAGCACCCCTGGACTAGTAGGGGACATT.

The DNA read from the CDR3 is TGCGCCAGCAGCTTTACAGCGGGAGAGAAACGCGAG. Translating it yields CASSFTAGEKRE. The full CDR3 sequence reads CASSFTAGEKREQYF. This sequence joins TRBV5-1 and TRBJ2-7, with 8 nucleotides matching TRBD2. The read falls 3 residues short of the CDR3 end, and the missing part is taken from the germline J gene. Germline V CDR1 and CDR2: SGHRS, YFSETQ. There are 15 residues in the CDR3. The junction had 10 bases not matched to a gene; V was cut back by 2 bases and J by 6 bases. Combining the CDR3 with reference TRBV5-1 and TRBJ2-7 gives the whole variable domain KAGVTQTPRYLIKTRGQQVTLSCSPISGHRSVSWYQQTPGQGLQFLFEYFSETQRNKGNFPGRFSGRQFSNSRSEMNVSTLELGDSALYLCASSFTAGEKREQYFGPGTRLTVT.

About this clone itself: The read terminates 3 residues ahead of where the CDR3 ends, so the germline J gene completes it. The rearrangement links TRBV30 to TRBJ1-3; possibly TRBD1 for D (6 bases). V was pared by 3 bases and J by 0 bases, with 9 bases between. CDR3 length equals 14 residues. The germline V gene has CDR1 GTSNPN and CDR2 SVGIG (reference sequence). CDR3 residues: CAWRDSHSGNTIYF. CDR3 DNA (partial): TGTGCCTGGAGGGACAGTCACTCTGGAAACACC.

As to this clone: Read coverage stops 3 residues before the CDR3 terminus; the germline J gene supplies the remainder. The rearrangement uses TRBV5-1 and TRBJ2-7, with no clear D. CDR1 SGHRS and CDR2 YFSETQ come from the germline V gene. The CDR3 spans 12 residues. The germline V and J ends were trimmed by 4 bases and 0 bases, with 5 bases remaining between them. CDR3 protein: CASSASSYEQYF. Partial CDR3 DNA: TGCGCCAGCAGCGCGAGCTCCTACGAG.

A remark on this clone: With the read ending 3 residues before the CDR3 end, the germline J gene is used to fill in that end. The V and J genes are TRBV6-2 or TRBV6-3 and TRBJ2-1, with no clear D. The germline V gene encodes CDR1 MNHEY and CDR2 SVGEGT. This CDR3 spans 14 amino acids. Trimming removed 9 bases from V and 0 bases from J, with 12 bases in between. The CDR3 bases that were read are TGTGCCAGTTCGGAATCTAGCTCCTACAATGAG. Its protein is CASSESSSYNE. In full, the CDR3 is CASSESSSYNEQFF.

In the case of this clone: The read gets to within 3 residues of the CDR3 end, and the germline J gene fills in the rest. V and J are TRBV7-2 and TRBJ2-7; a possible D gene is TRBD2 (6 bases). The CDR3 is 13 amino acids. Germline CDR1 is SGHTA and CDR2 is FQGNSA. V lost 6 bases and J 2 bases, leaving 11 bases between the germline ends. The CDR3 here is CASRDSGTYEQYF. The DNA read from the CDR3 is TGTGCCAGCAGGGATAGCGGCACCTACGAG.

With respect to this clone: Read data end 3 residues before the CDR3 end; the end is taken from the germline J gene. The chain links TRBV6-4 to TRBJ2-2, with a tentative D call TRBD2 (6 bases). The CDR3 runs to 13 residues. Germline lookup yields CDR1 MRHNA and CDR2 SNTAGT. V was trimmed by 7 bases and J by 6 bases, leaving 12 bases between them. Partial CDR3 DNA: TGTGCCAGCAAGGGAAGCGGGTCCGGGGAG. Residues: CASKGSGSGE. The CDR3, in full, reads CASKGSGSGELFF.

As regards this clone: Additional DNA sequences in this sample encode the identical CDR3. The CDR3 sequence is CASSSLTGWNTEAFF. The sequenced part of the CDR3 DNA is TGTGCCAGCAGCTCCTTGACAGGCTGGAACACTGAA. J is TRBJ1-1 and V is TRBV7-2; tentatively, D is TRBD1 (6 bases). The observed sequence ends 3 residues before the CDR3 terminus, with the missing tail filled in from the germline J gene. CDR3 length: 15 residues. Trimming left V 4 bases short and J 1 base short, with 13 bases between. The germline gives CDR1 SGHTA, CDR2 FQGNSA. Variable domain in full (rest from reference TRBV7-2 and TRBJ1-1): GAGVSQSPSNKVTEKGKDVELRCDPISGHTALYWYRQSLGQGLEFLIYFQGNSAPDKSGLPSDRFSAERTGGSVSTLTIQRTQQEDSAVYLCASSSLTGWNTEAFFGQGTRLTVV.

A note on this clone: The DNA ends 3 residues before the CDR3 does, and the rest of the CDR3 is filled in from the germline J gene. The V call is TRBV7-3, the J call TRBJ2-1, with D possibly matching TRBD1 (6 bases). V lost 3 bases and J 6 bases, leaving 12 bases between the germline ends. Germline V lookup: CDR1 SGHTA, CDR2 FQGTGA. This CDR3 is 14 amino acids long. The sequenced CDR3 bases are TGTGCCAGCAGCTTGGGGGCCACAAGCAATGAG. Translated, it gives CASSLGATSNE. The whole CDR3 region reads CASSLGATSNEQFF.

A remark on this clone: At one of its ends the junction is not consistent with the germline gene, which may arise from a read error. The read comes to an end 3 residues before the CDR3 does, leaving the germline J gene to fill in the end. The chain is built from TRBV29-1 and TRBJ1-1, with D maybe TRBD1 (5 bases). The CDR3 runs to 13 residues. Germline CDR1 and CDR2: SQVTM and ANQGSEA. Partial CDR3 DNA: TGCAGCGCTGAAAGGGGCTCCGCCACTGAA. Protein: CSAERGSATE. The whole CDR3 sequence reads CSAERGSATEAFF.